This T cell receptor beta chain was obtained from a study of brain T cells in children with intractable seizures. Study-level points and caveats: Patients' HCMV serostatus was unknown; virus specificity rests on CDR3 similarity alone.

Surgery cases with the highest brain T cell transcript signatures were chosen for sequencing. Pre-surgery treatment included at least one anti-epileptic drug. Only in-frame clones appear in the TCRdb table, and some are missing; sequencing was by immunoSEQ multiplex PCR. The sample contains under 45,000 clones, 90% of which appear only once. For this clone: The antigen is unknown.

CDR3 length equals 14 residues. From germline, CDR1 is SNHLY and CDR2 FYNNEI. Trimming stripped 5 bases from V and 0 bases from J, with 8 bases between. The input for sequencing was peripheral blood, taken at surgery. The clonotype was recovered from a girl aged 2 to 9 with tuberous sclerosis and intractable seizures. The chain recombines TRBV2 with TRBJ1-5; D remains unclear. CDR3 DNA: TGTGCCAGCAGTAGGCTCAATAGCAATCAGCCCCAGCATTTT. Amino acids: CASSRLNSNQPQHF. Based on the CDR3 plus reference TRBV2 and TRBJ1-5, the full variable domain is EPEVTQTPSHQVTQMGQEVILRCVPISNHLYFYWYRQILGQKVEFLVSFYNNEISEKSEIFDDQFSVERPDGSNFTLKIRSTKLEDSAMYFCASSRLNSNQPQHFGDGTRLSIL.